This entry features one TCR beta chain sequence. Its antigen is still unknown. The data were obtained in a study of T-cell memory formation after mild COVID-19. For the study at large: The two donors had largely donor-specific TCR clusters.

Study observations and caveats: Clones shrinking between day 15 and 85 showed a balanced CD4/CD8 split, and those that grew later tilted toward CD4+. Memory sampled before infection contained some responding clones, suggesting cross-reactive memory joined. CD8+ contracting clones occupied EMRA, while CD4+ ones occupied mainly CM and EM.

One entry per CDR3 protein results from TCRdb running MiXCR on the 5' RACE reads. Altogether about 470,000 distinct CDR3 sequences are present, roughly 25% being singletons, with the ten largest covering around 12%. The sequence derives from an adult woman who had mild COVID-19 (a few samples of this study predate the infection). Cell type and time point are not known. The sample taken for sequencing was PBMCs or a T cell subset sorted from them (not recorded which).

In DNA, the CDR3 is TGCAGTGCTAGACCGCGACAGGGGAGGAATGAAAAACTGTTTTTT. This translates into CSARPRQGRNEKLFF. The chain links TRBV20-1 to TRBJ1-4; TRBD1 aligns across 8 bases. The CDR3 consists of 15 residues. V was clipped by 2 bases and J by 5 bases; unmatched bases: 7. CDR1 DFQATT and CDR2 SNEGSKA come from the germline V gene (reference sequence).